The next 17 T cell receptor beta chains were all read from a single sample in a study of blood T cell repertoires in COVID-19. Clones were read by immunoSEQ multiplex PCR, and TCRdb kept only the in-frame ones, dropping some. The data contain 70,000 to 95,000 clones, approximately 90% of them singletons. Specimen: peripheral blood. These receptors were obtained from a man aged 50 or older with COVID-19, enrolled during active disease.

V gene TRBV18 combines with J gene TRBJ2-1; 10 bases fit TRBD1. V was clipped by 2 bases and J by 5 bases; unmatched bases: 3. Germline assignment: CDR1 KGHSH and CDR2 LQKENI. The CDR3 is made up of 15 amino acids. This CDR3 is CASSPGTGVDNEQFF. The CDR3 DNA reads as TGTGCCAGCTCACCAGGGACAGGGGTTGACAATGAGCAGTTCTTC.

This clone has just one count. The rearrangement uses TRBV4-3 and TRBJ2-1, with D maybe TRBD2 (5 bases). This CDR3 region has 16 residues. The V end lost 0 bases, the J end lost 9 bases, and 18 bases lay between the germline ends. In germline, CDR1 is LGHNA, CDR2 YSLEER. CDR3 sequence: CASSQDPGVPPSEQFF. CDR3 in DNA: TGCGCCAGCAGCCAAGACCCCGGGGTTCCCCCGAGTGAGCAGTTCTTC.

CDR3 residues: CAISPQGAHNEQFF. The CDR3 DNA is TGTGCCATCAGTCCACAGGGGGCTCACAATGAGCAGTTCTTC. This chain connects TRBV10-3 to TRBJ2-1; TRBD1 agrees at 9 bases. This CDR3 is 14 amino acids long. V shed 5 bases and J 5 bases; nucleotides not matched to a gene: 4. Germline-derived CDR1 and CDR2 are ENHRY and SYGVKD.

The rearrangement uses TRBV25-1 and TRBJ2-2; no definite D call. CDR1 and CDR2 (germline): MGHDK, SYGVNS. This CDR3 is 13 amino acids long. Trimming stripped 6 bases from V and 6 bases from J, with 11 bases between. The DNA of the CDR3 is TGTGCCAGCAGCTCCCGGGTCCCCGGGGAGCTGTTTTTT. Its protein product is CASSSRVPGELFF.

The gene calls are TRBV29-1 and TRBJ2-5, with 7 bases identical to TRBD2. CDR1 SQVTM and CDR2 ANQGSEA come from the germline V gene. CDR3 length equals 13 residues. The J segment lost 5 bases and the V segment lost 7 bases, leaving 10 bases of the junction unmatched. The CDR3 is CSAGRNEKETQYF. CDR3 in DNA: TGCAGCGCCGGGAGGAATGAAAAGGAGACCCAGTACTTC.

DNA for the CDR3: TGTGCCAGCTCACCCCCGACATCCACCTACGAGCAGTACTTC. This codes for CASSPPTSTYEQYF. V gene TRBV18 combines with J gene TRBJ2-7; no firm D call. Between the trimmed V and J ends, which lost 3 bases and 2 bases, there was a span of 11 bases. CDR1 KGHSH and CDR2 LQKENI come from the germline V gene. CDR3 length: 14 residues.

The rearrangement joins TRBV6-1 to TRBJ1-5, with D unclear. Germline-derived CDR1 and CDR2 are MNHNS and SASEGT. The CDR3 runs 14 residues. Trimming stripped 1 base from V and 3 bases from J, with 7 bases between. CDR3 in amino acids: CASSEGADNQPQHF. In DNA form, the CDR3 reads TGTGCCAGCAGTGAAGGGGCAGACAATCAGCCCCAGCATTTT.

This clone was seen a single time. This chain connects TRBV5-5 to TRBJ1-6; 7 bases map to TRBD1. The germline CDR1 and CDR2 sequences are SGHKS and YYEKEE (reference sequence). The CDR3 runs 18 residues. Losses at the gene ends were 1 base for V and 8 bases for J; bases not matched to a gene: 15. CDR3 in amino acids: CASSLRDSQILRDSPLHF. The CDR3 nucleotides are TGTGCCAGCAGCTTGCGGGACAGCCAAATTCTGAGGGATTCACCCCTCCACTTT.

The V call is TRBV19, the J call TRBJ2-7, with D possibly being TRBD2 (7 bases). CDR1 and CDR2 from the germline V gene are LNHDA and SQIVND (reference sequence). CDR3 size: 17 residues. V shed 5 bases and J shed 0 bases, with 20 bases lying between them. CDR3 loop: CASSLQAGHVSSYEQYF. The CDR3 DNA reads TGTGCCAGTAGTCTGCAAGCGGGACACGTTAGCTCCTACGAGCAGTACTTC. The full variable domain, rest sourced from reference TRBV19 and TRBJ2-7, is DGGITQSPKYLFRKEGQNVTLSCEQNLNHDAMYWYRQDPGQGLRLIYYSQIVNDFQKGDIAEGYSVSREKKESFPLTVTSAQKNPTAFYLCASSLQAGHVSSYEQYFGPGTRLTVT.

The chain uses TRBV3-1 (or the pseudogene TRBV3-2) and TRBJ1-5; D may be TRBD1 (5 bases). Germline V CDR1 and CDR2: LGHDT, YNNKEL (reference sequence). V lost 0 bases and J 4 bases, leaving 13 bases between the germline ends. The CDR3 runs to 16 residues. The CDR3 DNA is TGTGCCAGCAGCCAAGAACGGTACCCAGGGAATCAGCCCCAGCATTTT. This encodes CASSQERYPGNQPQHF.

The V gene is TRBV19, the J gene TRBJ2-6, with 9 positions matching TRBD1. Unmatched junction bases numbered 9, after V lost 6 bases and J lost 0 bases. Germline CDR1 is LNHDA and CDR2 is SQIVND (reference sequence). The CDR3 has 18 residues. The CDR3 bases are TGTGCCAGTAGGCCTACAGGGGGCGCGGGCTCTGGGGCCAACGTCCTGACTTTC. Amino acids: CASRPTGGAGSGANVLTF.

This clone is a singleton in its sample. The chain is built from TRBV7-9 and TRBJ2-1; 10 nucleotides align to TRBD2. The CDR3 covers 17 residues. The V gene's germline CDR1 is SEHNR and CDR2 FQNEAQ (reference sequence). The trim removed 5 bases at V and 7 bases at J, leaving 14 bases unmatched. The CDR3 sequence: CASSAGRLAGVGNEQFF. The CDR3 DNA is TGTGCCAGCAGCGCGGGGCGGCTAGCGGGAGTGGGAAATGAGCAGTTCTTC.

The chain has TRBV5-1 and TRBJ2-1, with D possibly being TRBD2 (5 bases). Germline values: CDR1 SGHRS, CDR2 YFSETQ. This CDR3 comprises 13 residues. Trimming shortened V by 0 bases and J by 8 bases, and 9 bases separated the two germline ends. In nucleotides, the CDR3 is TGCGCCAGCAGCTTGGCACGGGGATATGAGCAGTTCTTC. Its protein product is CASSLARGYEQFF.

V is TRBV7-6 and J is TRBJ2-2; 7 nucleotides line up with TRBD2. In germline, CDR1 is SGHVS, CDR2 FNYEAQ. J was trimmed by 2 bases and V by 5 bases; bases with no gene match: 5. The CDR3 consists of 15 residues. The DNA of the CDR3 is TGTGCCAGCAGCCCGACGGGGGGAAACACCGGGGAGCTGTTTTTT. It is translated as CASSPTGGNTGELFF.

The chain joins TRBV5-1 to TRBJ1-2, with D perhaps matching TRBD1 (5 bases). V was clipped by 0 bases and J by 0 bases, with 6 bases between them. Germline V gene data show CDR1 as SGHRS and CDR2 as YFSETQ. The length of the CDR3 is 14 residues. The CDR3, as DNA: TGCGCCAGCAGCTTGGAGGGGACTAACTATGGCTACACCTTC. This codes for CASSLEGTNYGYTF. Filled out from reference TRBV5-1 and TRBJ1-2, the complete variable domain reads KAGVTQTPRYLIKTRGQQVTLSCSPISGHRSVSWYQQTPGQGLQFLFEYFSETQRNKGNFPGRFSGRQFSNSRSEMNVSTLELGDSALYLCASSLEGTNYGYTFGSGTRLTVV.

This chain uses TRBV5-4 with TRBJ2-3; TRBD1 matches 8 bases. CDR1 and CDR2 (germline): SGHNT, YYREEE (reference sequence). V dropped 3 bases and J dropped 5; count of bases not matched to a gene: 11. The length of the CDR3 is 16 residues. CDR3 DNA: TGTGCCAGCAGCTCCCCAAAGGACAGGGTTTTAGATACGCAGTATTTT. This codes for CASSSPKDRVLDTQYF.

The chain links TRBV19 to TRBJ2-3; D may be TRBD2 (6 bases). The CDR3 is 13 residues long. V lost 7 bases to trimming and J lost 5 bases, with 13 bases between them. Germline V CDR1 and CDR2: LNHDA, SQIVND (reference sequence). For the CDR3, the DNA is TGTGCCAGTAAGGAGGGAGGCAAAGATACGCAGTATTTT. Translation gives CASKEGGKDTQYF.